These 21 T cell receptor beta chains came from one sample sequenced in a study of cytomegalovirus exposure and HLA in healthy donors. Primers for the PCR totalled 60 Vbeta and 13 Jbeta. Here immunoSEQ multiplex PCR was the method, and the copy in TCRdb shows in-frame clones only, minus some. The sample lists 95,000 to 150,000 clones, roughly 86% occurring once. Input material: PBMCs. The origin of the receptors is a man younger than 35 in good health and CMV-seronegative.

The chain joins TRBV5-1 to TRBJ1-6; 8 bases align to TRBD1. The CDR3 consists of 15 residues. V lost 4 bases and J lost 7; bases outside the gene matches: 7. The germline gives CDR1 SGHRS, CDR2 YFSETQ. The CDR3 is CASSLGQGGNSPLHF. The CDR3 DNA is TGCGCCAGCAGCCTAGGACAGGGTGGGAATTCACCCCTCCACTTT.

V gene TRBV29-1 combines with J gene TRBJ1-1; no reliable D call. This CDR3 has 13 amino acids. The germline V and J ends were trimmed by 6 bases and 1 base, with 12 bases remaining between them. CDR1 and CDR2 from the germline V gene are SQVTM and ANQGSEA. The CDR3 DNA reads TGCAGCGTGTTGTCGGTTGCGAACACTGAAGCTTTCTTT. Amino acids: CSVLSVANTEAFF.

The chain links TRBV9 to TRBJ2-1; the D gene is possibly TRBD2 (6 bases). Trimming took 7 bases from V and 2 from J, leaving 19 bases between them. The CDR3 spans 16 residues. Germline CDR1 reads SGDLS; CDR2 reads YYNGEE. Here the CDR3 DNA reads TGTGCCAGCCATGGGGCGGTTGGGGGGACCTACAATGAGCAGTTCTTC. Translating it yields CASHGAVGGTYNEQFF.

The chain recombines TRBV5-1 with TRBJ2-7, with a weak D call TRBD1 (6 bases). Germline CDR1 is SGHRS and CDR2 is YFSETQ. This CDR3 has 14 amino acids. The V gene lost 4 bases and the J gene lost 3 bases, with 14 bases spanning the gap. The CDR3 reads CASSELTGNYEQYF. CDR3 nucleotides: TGCGCCAGCAGCGAACTGACAGGTAACTACGAGCAGTACTTC.

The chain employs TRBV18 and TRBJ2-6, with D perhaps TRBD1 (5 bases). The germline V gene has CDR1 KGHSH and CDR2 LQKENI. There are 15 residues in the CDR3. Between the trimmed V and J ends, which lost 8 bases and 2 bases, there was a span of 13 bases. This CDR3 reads CASRGDSPGANVLTF. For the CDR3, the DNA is TGTGCCAGCCGAGGAGACAGCCCTGGGGCCAACGTCCTGACTTTC.

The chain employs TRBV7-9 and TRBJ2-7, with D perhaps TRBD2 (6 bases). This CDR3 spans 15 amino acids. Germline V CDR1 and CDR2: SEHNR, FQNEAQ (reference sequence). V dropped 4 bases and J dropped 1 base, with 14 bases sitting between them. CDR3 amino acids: CASSSLAPISYEQYF. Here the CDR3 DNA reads TGTGCCAGCAGCTCTCTAGCGCCAATTTCCTACGAGCAGTACTTC.

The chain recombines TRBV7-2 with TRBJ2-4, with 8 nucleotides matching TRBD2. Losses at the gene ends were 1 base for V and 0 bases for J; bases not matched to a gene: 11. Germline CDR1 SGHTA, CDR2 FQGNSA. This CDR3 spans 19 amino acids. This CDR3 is CASSLGRGGSQLAKNIQYF. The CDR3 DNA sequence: TGTGCCAGCAGCTTAGGTCGGGGGGGCTCTCAACTAGCCAAAAACATTCAGTACTTC.

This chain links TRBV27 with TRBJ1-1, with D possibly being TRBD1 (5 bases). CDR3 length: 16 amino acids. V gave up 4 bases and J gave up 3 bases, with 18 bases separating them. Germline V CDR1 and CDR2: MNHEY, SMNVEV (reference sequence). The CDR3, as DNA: TGTGCCAGCAGTTCGGCCGGGGGGAAGATTTACACTGAAGCTTTCTTT. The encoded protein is CASSSAGGKIYTEAFF.

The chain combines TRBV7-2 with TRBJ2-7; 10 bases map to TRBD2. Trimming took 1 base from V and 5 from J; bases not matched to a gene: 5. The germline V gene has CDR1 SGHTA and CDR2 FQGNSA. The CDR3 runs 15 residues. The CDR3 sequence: CASSLERGGRHEQYF. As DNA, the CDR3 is TGTGCCAGCAGCTTAGAGCGGGGGGGCCGGCACGAGCAGTACTTC.

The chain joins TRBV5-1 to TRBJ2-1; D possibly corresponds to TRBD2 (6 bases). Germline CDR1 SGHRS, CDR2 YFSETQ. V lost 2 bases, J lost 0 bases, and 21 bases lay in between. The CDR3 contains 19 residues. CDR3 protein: CASSFPGLYDWSSYNEQFF. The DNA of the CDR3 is TGCGCCAGCAGCTTCCCGGGACTCTACGACTGGAGCTCCTACAATGAGCAGTTCTTC.

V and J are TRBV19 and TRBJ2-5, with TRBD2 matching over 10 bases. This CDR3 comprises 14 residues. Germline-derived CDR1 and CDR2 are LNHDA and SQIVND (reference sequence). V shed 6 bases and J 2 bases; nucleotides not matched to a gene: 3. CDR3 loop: CASRLAGYQETQYF. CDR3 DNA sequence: TGTGCCAGTAGACTAGCGGGGTATCAAGAGACCCAGTACTTC.

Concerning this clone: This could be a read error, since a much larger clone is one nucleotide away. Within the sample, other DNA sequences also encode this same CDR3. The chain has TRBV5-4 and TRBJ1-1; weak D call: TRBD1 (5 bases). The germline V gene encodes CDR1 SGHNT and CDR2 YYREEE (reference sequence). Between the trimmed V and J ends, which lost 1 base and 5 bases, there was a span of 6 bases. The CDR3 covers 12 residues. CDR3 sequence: CASSLRGTEAFF. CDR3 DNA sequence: TGTGCCAGCAGCTTGCGGGGGACTGAAGCTTTCTTT.

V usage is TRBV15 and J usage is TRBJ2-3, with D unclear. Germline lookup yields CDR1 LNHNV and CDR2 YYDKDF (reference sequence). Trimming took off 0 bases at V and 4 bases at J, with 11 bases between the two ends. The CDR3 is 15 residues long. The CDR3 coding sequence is TGTGCCACCAGCAGAGATTCAGGCCTCGCAGATACGCAGTATTTT. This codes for CATSRDSGLADTQYF.

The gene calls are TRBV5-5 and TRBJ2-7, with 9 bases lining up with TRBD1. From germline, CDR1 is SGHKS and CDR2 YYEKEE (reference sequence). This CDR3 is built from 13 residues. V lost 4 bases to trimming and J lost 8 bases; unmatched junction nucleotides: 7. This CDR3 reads CASSPGTGIQQYF. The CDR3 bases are TGTGCCAGCAGCCCGGGGACAGGGATTCAGCAGTACTTC. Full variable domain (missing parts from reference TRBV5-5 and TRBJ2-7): DAGVTQSPTHLIKTRGQQVTLRCSPISGHKSVSWYQQVLGQGPQFIFQYYEKEERGRGNFPDRFSARQFPNYSSELNVNALLLGDSALYLCASSPGTGIQQYFGPGTRLTVT.

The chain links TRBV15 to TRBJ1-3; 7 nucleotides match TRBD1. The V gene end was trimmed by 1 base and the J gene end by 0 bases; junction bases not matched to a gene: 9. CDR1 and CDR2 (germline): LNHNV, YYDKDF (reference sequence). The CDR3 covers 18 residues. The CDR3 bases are TGTGCCACCAGCAGAGTCACAACCAGGGGGGCCTCTGGAAACACCATATATTTT. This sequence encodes CATSRVTTRGASGNTIYF.

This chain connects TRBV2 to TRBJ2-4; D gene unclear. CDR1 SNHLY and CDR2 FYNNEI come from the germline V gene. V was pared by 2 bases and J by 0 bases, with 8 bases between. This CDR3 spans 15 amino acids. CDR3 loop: CASSELSIAKNIQYF. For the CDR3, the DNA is TGTGCCAGCAGTGAATTGTCCATAGCCAAAAACATTCAGTACTTC.

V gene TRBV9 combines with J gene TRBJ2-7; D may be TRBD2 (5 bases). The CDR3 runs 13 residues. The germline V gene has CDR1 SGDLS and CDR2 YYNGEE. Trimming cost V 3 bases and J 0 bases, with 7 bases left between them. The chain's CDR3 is CASSGAVSYEQYF. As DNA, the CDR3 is TGTGCCAGCAGCGGAGCGGTCTCCTACGAGCAGTACTTC.

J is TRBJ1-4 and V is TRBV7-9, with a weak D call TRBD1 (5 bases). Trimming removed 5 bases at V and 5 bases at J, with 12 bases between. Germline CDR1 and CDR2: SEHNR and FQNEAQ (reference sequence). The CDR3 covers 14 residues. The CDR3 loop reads CASSLGLENEKLFF. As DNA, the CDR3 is TGTGCCAGCAGCCTGGGACTAGAGAATGAAAAACTGTTTTTT. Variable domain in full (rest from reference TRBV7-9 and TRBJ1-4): DTGVSQNPRHKITKRGQNVTFRCDPISEHNRLYWYRQTLGQGPEFLTYFQNEAQLEKSRLLSDRFSAERPKGSFSTLEIQRTEQGDSAMYLCASSLGLENEKLFFGSGTQLSVL.

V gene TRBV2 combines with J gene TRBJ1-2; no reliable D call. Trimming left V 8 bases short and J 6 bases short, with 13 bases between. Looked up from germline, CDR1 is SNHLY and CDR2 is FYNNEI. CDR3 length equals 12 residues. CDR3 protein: CASRQVPDGYTF. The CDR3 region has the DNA TGTGCCAGCCGCCAGGTACCCGATGGCTACACCTTC.

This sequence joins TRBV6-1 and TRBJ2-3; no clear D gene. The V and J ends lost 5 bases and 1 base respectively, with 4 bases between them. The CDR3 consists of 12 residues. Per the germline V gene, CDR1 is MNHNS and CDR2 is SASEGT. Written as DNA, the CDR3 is TGTGCCAGCAGTCCTCGCACAGATACGCAGTATTTT. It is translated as CASSPRTDTQYF.

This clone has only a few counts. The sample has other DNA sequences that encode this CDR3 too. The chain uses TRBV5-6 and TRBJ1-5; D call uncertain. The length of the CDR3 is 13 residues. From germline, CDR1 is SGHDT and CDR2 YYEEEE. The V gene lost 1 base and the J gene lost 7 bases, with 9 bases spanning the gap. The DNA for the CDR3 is TGTGCCAGCAGCTTGTTAGGAGGGCAGCCCCAGCATTTT. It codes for CASSLLGGQPQHF.